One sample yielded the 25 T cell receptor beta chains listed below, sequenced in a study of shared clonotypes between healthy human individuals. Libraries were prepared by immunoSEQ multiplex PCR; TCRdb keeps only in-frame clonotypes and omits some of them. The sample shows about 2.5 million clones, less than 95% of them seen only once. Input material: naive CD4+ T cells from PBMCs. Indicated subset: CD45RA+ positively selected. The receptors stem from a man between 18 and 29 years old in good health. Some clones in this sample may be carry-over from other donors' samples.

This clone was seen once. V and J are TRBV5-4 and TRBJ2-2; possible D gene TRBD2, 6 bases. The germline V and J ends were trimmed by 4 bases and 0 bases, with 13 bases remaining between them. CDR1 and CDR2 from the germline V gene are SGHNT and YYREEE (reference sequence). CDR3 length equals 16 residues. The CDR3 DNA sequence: TGTGCCAGCAGCCCGGGGGTAGCGGCGAACACCGGGGAGCTGTTTTTT. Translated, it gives CASSPGVAANTGELFF.

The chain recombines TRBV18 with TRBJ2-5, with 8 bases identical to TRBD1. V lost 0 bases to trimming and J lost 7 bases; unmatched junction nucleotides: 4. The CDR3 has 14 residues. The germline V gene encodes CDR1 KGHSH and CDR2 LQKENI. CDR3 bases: TGTGCCAGCTCACCACCGGCAACAGGGGGGACCCAGTACTTC. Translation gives CASSPPATGGTQYF.

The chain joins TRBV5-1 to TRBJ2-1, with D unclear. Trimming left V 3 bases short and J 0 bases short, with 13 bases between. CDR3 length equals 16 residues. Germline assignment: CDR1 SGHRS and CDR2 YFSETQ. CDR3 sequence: CASSSPGPSSYNEQFF. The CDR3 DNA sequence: TGCGCCAGCAGCTCACCCGGTCCTAGCTCCTACAATGAGCAGTTCTTC.

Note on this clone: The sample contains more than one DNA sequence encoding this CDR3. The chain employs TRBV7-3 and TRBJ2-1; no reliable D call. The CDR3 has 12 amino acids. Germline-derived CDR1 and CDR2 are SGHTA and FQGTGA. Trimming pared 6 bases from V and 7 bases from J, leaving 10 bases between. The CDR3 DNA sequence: TGTGCCAGCAGTCTCGTCCGTAATGAGCAGTTCTTC. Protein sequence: CASSLVRNEQFF.

As DNA, the CDR3 is TGTGCCAGTAGCTACACAGGGGTGAACACTGAAGCTTTCTTT. Its protein product is CASSYTGVNTEAFF. The rearrangement uses TRBV19 and TRBJ1-1; 7 bases match TRBD1. V lost 6 bases, J lost 0 bases, and 4 bases stayed unmatched. The CDR3 is made up of 14 amino acids. Germline CDR1 LNHDA, CDR2 SQIVND (reference sequence).

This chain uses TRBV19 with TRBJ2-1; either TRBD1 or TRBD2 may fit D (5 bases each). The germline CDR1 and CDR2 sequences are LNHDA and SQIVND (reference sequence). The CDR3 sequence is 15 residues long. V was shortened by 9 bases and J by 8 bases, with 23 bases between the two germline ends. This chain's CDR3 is CASTASATWGYEQFF. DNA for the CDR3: TGTGCCAGCACGGCCTCGGCCACGTGGGGGTATGAGCAGTTCTTC.

The CDR3 sequence: CASSPRPGPYGYTF. CDR3 nucleotides: TGTGCCAGCAGTCCAAGGCCGGGTCCCTATGGCTACACCTTC. J is TRBJ1-2 and V is TRBV6-5, with unresolved D. This CDR3 comprises 14 residues. V shed 5 bases and J shed 4 bases, with 14 bases lying between them. Germline lookup yields CDR1 MNHEY and CDR2 SVGAGI.

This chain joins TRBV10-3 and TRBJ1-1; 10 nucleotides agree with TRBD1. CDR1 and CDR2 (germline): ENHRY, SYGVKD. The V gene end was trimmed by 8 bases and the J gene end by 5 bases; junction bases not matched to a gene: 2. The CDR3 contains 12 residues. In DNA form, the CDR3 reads TGTGCCATCTCGGACAGGGGGACTGAAGCTTTCTTT. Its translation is CAISDRGTEAFF.

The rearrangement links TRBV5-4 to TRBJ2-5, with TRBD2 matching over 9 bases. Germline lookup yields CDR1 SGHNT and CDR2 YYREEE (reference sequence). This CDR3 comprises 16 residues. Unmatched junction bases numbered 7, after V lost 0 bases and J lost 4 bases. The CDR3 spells CASSLVQAGGLETQYF. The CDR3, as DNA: TGTGCCAGCAGCTTGGTCCAAGCGGGAGGATTAGAGACCCAGTACTTC.

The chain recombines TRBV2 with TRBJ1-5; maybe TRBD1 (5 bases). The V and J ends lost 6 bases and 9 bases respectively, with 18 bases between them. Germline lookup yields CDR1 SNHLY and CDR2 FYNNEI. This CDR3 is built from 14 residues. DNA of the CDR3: TGTGCCAGCAGGGAAACCAGGGATTTCGCGCCCCAGCATTTT. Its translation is CASRETRDFAPQHF. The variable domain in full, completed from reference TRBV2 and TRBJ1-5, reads EPEVTQTPSHQVTQMGQEVILRCVPISNHLYFYWYRQILGQKVEFLVSFYNNEISEKSEIFDDQFSVERPDGSNFTLKIRSTKLEDSAMYFCASRETRDFAPQHFGDGTRLSIL.

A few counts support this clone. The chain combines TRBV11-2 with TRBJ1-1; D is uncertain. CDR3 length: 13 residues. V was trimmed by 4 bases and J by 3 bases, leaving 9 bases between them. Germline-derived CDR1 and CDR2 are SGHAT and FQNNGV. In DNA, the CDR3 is TGTGCCAGCAGCTCGGCACGGCACACTGAAGCTTTCTTT. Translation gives CASSSARHTEAFF.

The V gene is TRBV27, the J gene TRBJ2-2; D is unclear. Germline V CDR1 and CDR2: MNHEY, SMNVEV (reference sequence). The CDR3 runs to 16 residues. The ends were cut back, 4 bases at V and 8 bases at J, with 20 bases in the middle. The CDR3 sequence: CASSSMAILFPGELFF. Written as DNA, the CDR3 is TGTGCCAGCAGTTCAATGGCAATACTATTCCCGGGGGAGCTGTTTTTT.

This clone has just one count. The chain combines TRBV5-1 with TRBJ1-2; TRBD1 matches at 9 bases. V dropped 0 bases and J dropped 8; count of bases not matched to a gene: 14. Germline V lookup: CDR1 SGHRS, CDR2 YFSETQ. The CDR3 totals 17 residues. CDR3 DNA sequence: TGCGCCAGCAGCTTGGCGGGGACAGGGTCGGCCTCACTAGGCTACACCTTC. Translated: CASSLAGTGSASLGYTF.

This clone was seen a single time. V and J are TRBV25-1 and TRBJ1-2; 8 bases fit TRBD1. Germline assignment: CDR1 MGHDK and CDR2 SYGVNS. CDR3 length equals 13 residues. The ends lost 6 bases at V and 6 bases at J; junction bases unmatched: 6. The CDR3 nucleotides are TGTGCCAGCAGGGGCAGGGGGCTACATGGCTACACCTTC. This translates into CASRGRGLHGYTF.

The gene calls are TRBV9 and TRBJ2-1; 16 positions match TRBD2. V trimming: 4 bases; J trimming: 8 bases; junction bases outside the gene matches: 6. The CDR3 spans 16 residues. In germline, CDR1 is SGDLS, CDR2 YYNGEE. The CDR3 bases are TGTGCCAGCAGCTTAGGGACTAGCGGGAGGGCCTATGAGCAGTTCTTC. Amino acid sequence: CASSLGTSGRAYEQFF.

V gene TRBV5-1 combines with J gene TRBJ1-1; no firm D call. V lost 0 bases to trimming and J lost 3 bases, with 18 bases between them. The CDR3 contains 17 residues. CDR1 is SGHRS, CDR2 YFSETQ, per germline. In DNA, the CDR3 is TGCGCCAGCAGCTTGGATGGTAGAACACAAGGGTACACTGAAGCTTTCTTT. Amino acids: CASSLDGRTQGYTEAFF.

CDR3 residues: CASSLGTGHGNEQFF. As DNA, the CDR3 is TGTGCCAGCAGTTTAGGGACAGGGCACGGAAATGAGCAGTTCTTC. V is TRBV27 and J is TRBJ2-1; 9 bases align to TRBD1. The CDR3 consists of 15 residues. Germline V gene lookup returns CDR1 MNHEY and CDR2 SMNVEV (reference sequence). V was clipped by 2 bases and J by 7 bases; unmatched bases: 6.

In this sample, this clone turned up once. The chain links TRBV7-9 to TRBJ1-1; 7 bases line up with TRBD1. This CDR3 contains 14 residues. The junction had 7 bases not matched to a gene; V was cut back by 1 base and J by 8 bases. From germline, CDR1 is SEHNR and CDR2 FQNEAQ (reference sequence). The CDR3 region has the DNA TGTGCCAGCAGCTTAGGGACCGGGACAGAGGAAGCTTTCTTT. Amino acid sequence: CASSLGTGTEEAFF.

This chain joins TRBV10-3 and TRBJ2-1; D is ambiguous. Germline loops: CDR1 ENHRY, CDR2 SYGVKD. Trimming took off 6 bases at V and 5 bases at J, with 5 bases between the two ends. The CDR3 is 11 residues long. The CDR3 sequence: CAIRADNEQFF. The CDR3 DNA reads TGTGCCATCAGGGCGGACAATGAGCAGTTCTTC.

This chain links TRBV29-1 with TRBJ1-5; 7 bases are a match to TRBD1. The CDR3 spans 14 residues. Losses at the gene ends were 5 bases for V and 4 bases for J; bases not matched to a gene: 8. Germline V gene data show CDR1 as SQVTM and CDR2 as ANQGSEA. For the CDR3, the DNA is TGCAGCGTTTCCGGGATACAGGGGAATCAGCCCCAGCATTTT. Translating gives CSVSGIQGNQPQHF.

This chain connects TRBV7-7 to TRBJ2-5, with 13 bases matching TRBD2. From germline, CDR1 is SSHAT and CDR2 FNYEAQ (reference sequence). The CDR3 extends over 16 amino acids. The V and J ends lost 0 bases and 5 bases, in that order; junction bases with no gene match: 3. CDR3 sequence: CASSLARTSGSETQYF. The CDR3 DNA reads TGTGCCAGCAGCTTAGCTAGGACTAGCGGGAGTGAGACCCAGTACTTC. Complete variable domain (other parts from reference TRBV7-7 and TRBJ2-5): GAGVSQSPRYKVTKRGQDVTLRCDPISSHATLYWYQQALGQGPEFLTYFNYEAQPDKSGLPSDRFSAERPEGSISTLTIQRTEQRDSAMYRCASSLARTSGSETQYFGPGTRLLVL.

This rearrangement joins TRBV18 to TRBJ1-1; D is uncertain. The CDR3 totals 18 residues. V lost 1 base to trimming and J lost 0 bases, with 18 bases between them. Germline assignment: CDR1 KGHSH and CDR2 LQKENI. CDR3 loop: CASSPLKLSSKMNTEAFF. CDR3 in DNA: TGTGCCAGCTCACCACTAAAGCTCTCCTCCAAAATGAACACTGAAGCTTTCTTT.

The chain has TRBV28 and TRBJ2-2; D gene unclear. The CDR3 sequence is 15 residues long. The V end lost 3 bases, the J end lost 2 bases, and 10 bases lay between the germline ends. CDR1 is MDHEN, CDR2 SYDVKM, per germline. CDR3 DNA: TGTGCCAGCAGTTTTGTACAGATTAACACCGGGGAGCTGTTTTTT. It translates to CASSFVQINTGELFF.

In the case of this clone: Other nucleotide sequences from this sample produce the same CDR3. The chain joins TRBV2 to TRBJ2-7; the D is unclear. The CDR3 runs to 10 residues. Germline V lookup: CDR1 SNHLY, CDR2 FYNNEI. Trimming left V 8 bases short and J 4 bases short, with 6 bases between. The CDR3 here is CASRTYEQYF. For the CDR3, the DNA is TGTGCCAGCCGGACGTACGAGCAGTACTTC.

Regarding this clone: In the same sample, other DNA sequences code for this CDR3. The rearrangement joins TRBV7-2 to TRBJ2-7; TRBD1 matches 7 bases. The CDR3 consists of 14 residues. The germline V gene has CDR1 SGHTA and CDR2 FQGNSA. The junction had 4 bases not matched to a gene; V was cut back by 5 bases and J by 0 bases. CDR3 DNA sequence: TGTGCCAGCAGCCCGGACAGGACCTCCTACGAGCAGTACTTC. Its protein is CASSPDRTSYEQYF.